This T cell receptor beta chain was captured by sequencing in a study of shared clonotypes between healthy human individuals. Germline trimming cut 7 bases from V and 8 bases from J; bases unmatched to any gene: 8. Germline assignment: CDR1 SGHDN and CDR2 FVKESK. This CDR3 region has 13 residues. Assay: immunoSEQ multiplex PCR; the TCRdb copy retains only in-frame clones and omits some. The data contain some 630,000 clones, 72% of them singletons. The TCR originated in a woman aged 30 to 39 in good health. The rearrangement uses TRBV14 and TRBJ2-3, with 8 bases matching TRBD1. Sequenced sample: memory CD4+ T cells sorted from blood. The subset is: CD45RA-negative fraction. This CDR3 reads CASNQQTGVTQYF. The CDR3, as DNA: TGTGCCAGCAACCAGCAGACAGGGGTTACGCAGTATTTT.